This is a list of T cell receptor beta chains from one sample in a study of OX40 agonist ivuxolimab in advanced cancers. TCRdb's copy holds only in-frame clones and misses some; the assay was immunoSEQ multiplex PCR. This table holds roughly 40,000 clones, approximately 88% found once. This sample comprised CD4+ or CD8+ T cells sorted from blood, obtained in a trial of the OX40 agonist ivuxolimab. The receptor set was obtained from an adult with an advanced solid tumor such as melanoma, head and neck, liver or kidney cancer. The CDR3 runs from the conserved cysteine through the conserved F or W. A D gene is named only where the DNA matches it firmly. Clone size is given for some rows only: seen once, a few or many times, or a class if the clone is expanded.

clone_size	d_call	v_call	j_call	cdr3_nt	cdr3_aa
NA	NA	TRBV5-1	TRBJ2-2	TGCGCCAGCAGCTGGAGGTTACAGGGCGGTGGCGGGGAGCTGTTTTTT	CASSWRLQGGGGELFF
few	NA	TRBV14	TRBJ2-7	TGTGCCAGCAGCCCCTGGGCAGCCACCTACGAGCAGTACTTC	CASSPWAATYEQYF
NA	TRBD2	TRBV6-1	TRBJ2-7	TGTGCCAGCAGCGGGGGGGCCCGGGTAGACGAGCAGTACTTC	CASSGGARVDEQYF
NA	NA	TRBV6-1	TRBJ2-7	TGTGCCAGCAGTCTGAACTACGAGCAGTACTTC	CASSLNYEQYF
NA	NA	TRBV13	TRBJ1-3	TGTGCCAGCAGCTTAGGCAGGGACAACACCACATATTTT	CASSLGRDNTTYF
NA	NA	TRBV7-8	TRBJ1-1	TGTGCCAGCGGGGGTGGGTCGTCCAACACTGAAGCTTTCTTT	CASGGGSSNTEAFF
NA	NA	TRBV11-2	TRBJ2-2	TGTGCCAGCAGCTTAGGGGGTAGCACCGGGGAGCTGTTTTTT	CASSLGGSTGELFF
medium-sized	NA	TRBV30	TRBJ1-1	TGTGCCTGGGAATTGGGGTTCGTAGGCGAAGCTTTCTTT	CAWELGFVGEAFF
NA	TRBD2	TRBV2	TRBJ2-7	TGTGCCAGCGCCCCCGCGGGGGGAACCTACGAGCAGTACTTC	CASAPAGGTYEQYF
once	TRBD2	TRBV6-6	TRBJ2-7	TGTGCCAGCACGGCGGGAGGTTCGTTTATTCTGTACTTC	CASTAGGSFILYF
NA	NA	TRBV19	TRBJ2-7	TGTGCCAGTAGTATAATGGTGGCGTACGAGCAGTACTTC	CASSIMVAYEQYF
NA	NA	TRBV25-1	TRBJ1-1	TGTGCCAGCAGTGACAGGGGGAACACTGAAGCTTTCTTT	CASSDRGNTEAFF
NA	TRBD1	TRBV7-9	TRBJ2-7	TGTGCCAGCAGCTCGACAGGGGTCGAGCAGTACTTC	CASSSTGVEQYF
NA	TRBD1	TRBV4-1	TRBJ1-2	TGCGCCAGCAGCCAGGGACAGGGGTACGGCTACACCTTC	CASSQGQGYGYTF
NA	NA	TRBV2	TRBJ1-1	TGTGCCAGCAGGGGTAGAACGAAGACTGAAGCTTTCTTT	CASRGRTKTEAFF
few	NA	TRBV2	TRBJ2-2	TGTGCCATCTATCCTCTCGGGAGAACCGGGGAGCTGTTTTTT	CAIYPLGRTGELFF
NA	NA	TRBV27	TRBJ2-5	TGTGCCAGCAGTCAAGATCAAGAGACCCAGTACTTC	CASSQDQETQYF
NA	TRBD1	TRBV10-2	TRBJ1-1	TGCGCCAGCCAACAGGGGCGGACTGAAGCTTTCTTT	CASQQGRTEAFF
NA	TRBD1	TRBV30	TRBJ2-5	TGTGCCTGGAGCCGGGACAGGGAGCGAGAGACCCAGTACTTC	CAWSRDRERETQYF
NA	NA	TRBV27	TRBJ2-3	TGTGCCAGCAGTCCACTAGTAATAAGCACAGATACGCAGTATTTT	CASSPLVISTDTQYF
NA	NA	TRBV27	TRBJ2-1	TGTGCCAGCAGTCCGACCGAGTATAAGAGCTCCTACAATGAGCAGTTCTTC	CASSPTEYKSSYNEQFF
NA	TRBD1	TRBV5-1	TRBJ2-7	TGCGCCAGCAGCTTGGGGACAGGGGTCGTCCACGAGCAGTACTTC	CASSLGTGVVHEQYF
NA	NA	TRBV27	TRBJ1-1	TGTGCCAGTACCGGGGGGGGCACTGAAGCTTTCTTT	CASTGGGTEAFF
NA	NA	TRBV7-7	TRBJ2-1	TGTGCCAGCAGCTTCAAGTACGGGTCCGATGAGCAGTTCTTC	CASSFKYGSDEQFF
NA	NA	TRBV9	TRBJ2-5	TGTGCCAGCAGCGTAGGGTCAGAGACCCAGTACTTC	CASSVGSETQYF
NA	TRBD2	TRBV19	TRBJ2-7	TGTGCCAGTAGTGCGACTAGCGAGGCGGCCGAGCAGTACTTC	CASSATSEAAEQYF
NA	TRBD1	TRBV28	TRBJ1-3	TGTGCCAGCAGTTTACGATACGACAGGGCCGGAAACACCATATATTTT	CASSLRYDRAGNTIYF
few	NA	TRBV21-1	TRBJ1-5	TGTGCCAGCAATGACAGAGGCGGACCCCAGCATTTT	CASNDRGGPQHF
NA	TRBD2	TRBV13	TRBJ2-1	TGTGCCAGCAGCTTAATGGCTAGCGGGGGGAGTGAGCAGTTCTTC	CASSLMASGGSEQFF
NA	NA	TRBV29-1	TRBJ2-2	TGCAGCGTTGACCCGGGGCCGAACACCGGGGAGCTGTTTTTT	CSVDPGPNTGELFF
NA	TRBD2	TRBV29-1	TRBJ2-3	TGCAGCGTTGAAGGAACTCCCGGGACTAGCGGGAGAACAGATACGCAGTATTTT	CSVEGTPGTSGRTDTQYF
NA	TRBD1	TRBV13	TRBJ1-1	TGTGCCAGCAGCTTAGAGGGGGCGACTGAAGCTTTCTTT	CASSLEGATEAFF
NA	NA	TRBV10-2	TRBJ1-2	TGCGCCAGCAGTGGGGGGACACTTGGCTACACCTTC	CASSGGTLGYTF
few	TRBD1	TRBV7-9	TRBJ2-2	TGTGCCAGCAGCATGACAGGGGCCATAGCCGGGGAGCTGTTTTTT	CASSMTGAIAGELFF
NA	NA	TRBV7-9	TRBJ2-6	TGTGCCAGCAGCTTATGGTTGGGGGCTGGGGCCAACGTCCTGACTTTC	CASSLWLGAGANVLTF
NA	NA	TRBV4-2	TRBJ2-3	TGTGCCAGCAGCCAGAGCGCAGGGAGAAGGGGGACAGATACGCAGTATTTT	CASSQSAGRRGTDTQYF
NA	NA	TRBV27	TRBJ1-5	TGTGCCAGCAGTCCGACGCAGACGGATAGCAATCAGCCCCAGCATTTT	CASSPTQTDSNQPQHF
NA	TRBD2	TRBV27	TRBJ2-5	TGTGCCAGCAGTTTGGGCGGGGGGCGGACTGGGACCCAGTACTTC	CASSLGGGRTGTQYF
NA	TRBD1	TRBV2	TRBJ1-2	TGTGCCAGCAGCCCGGCAAATCTGGGGACAGGGATCTATGGCTACACCTTC	CASSPANLGTGIYGYTF
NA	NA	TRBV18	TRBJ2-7	TGTGCCAGCTCACCCCTGGAAGGGTCCTACGAGCAGTACTTC	CASSPLEGSYEQYF
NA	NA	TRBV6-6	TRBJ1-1	TGTGCCAGCGACCAGGGGCTAAGTGAAGCTTTCTTT	CASDQGLSEAFF
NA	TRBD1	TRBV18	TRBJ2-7	TGTGCCAGCTCACCGTCGGGACAGGGCCCCTACGAGCAGTACTTC	CASSPSGQGPYEQYF